These 21 T cell receptor beta chains share one sample of origin, sequenced in a study of blood T cell repertoires in COVID-19 (dated by TCRdb to the early 2020s). Library generation was performed with the immunoSEQ multiplex PCR assay. TCRdb took over this immuneACCESS table, retaining in-frame rearrangements with V and J assigned. Such tables are incomplete; in checked studies, under half of the missing clones stem from an unresolved V gene, and the remainder is unexplained. Within this sample are 81,000 or so clones, with about 81% of them counted one time only. The top ten clones comprise more than 10% of the sample. Material: peripheral blood. The source of these receptors is a human donor in a cohort sampled during active COVID-19.

A single count supports this clone. The chain carries TRBV3-1 (or the pseudogene TRBV3-2) and TRBJ1-2, with 9 bases lining up with TRBD1. The CDR3 contains 15 residues. Germline V lookup: CDR1 LGHDT, CDR2 YNNKEL (reference sequence). V gave up 3 bases and J gave up 6 bases; unmatched junction bases: 8. The CDR3 DNA follows: TGTGCCAGCAGCCAGGGCGGGACAGGGTTAGATGGCTACACCTTC. As protein: CASSQGGTGLDGYTF.

V is TRBV14 and J is TRBJ2-7; a weak D match, TRBD1 (6 bases). The V gene lost 1 base and the J gene lost 2 bases, with 12 bases spanning the gap. The CDR3 length is 15 residues. The germline V gene has CDR1 SGHDN and CDR2 FVKESK. As DNA, the CDR3 is TGTGCCAGCAGCCAAGGGGCAGGGGTGACCTACGAGCAGTACTTC. The encoded protein is CASSQGAGVTYEQYF.

The genes are TRBV6-5 and TRBJ2-1; the D gene is possibly TRBD2 (6 bases). Per the germline V gene, CDR1 is MNHEY and CDR2 is SVGAGI. The CDR3 covers 15 residues. The germline V and J ends were trimmed by 7 bases and 5 bases, with 18 bases remaining between them. CDR3 coding DNA: TGTGCCAGCACCCCCTGGGGGGAGAACAACAATGAGCAGTTCTTC. Amino acid sequence: CASTPWGENNNEQFF.

The V call is TRBV5-1, the J call TRBJ1-4; D is ambiguous. The V and J ends lost 0 bases and 8 bases respectively, with 8 bases between them. From germline, CDR1 is SGHRS and CDR2 YFSETQ. CDR3 length: 13 residues. The CDR3 sequence is CASSLEVGEKLFF. The CDR3, as DNA: TGCGCCAGCAGCTTGGAGGTCGGGGAAAAACTGTTTTTT.

The chain combines TRBV7-9 with TRBJ1-3; D possibly corresponds to TRBD1 (6 bases). This CDR3 contains 15 residues. Germline V gene lookup returns CDR1 SEHNR and CDR2 FQNEAQ (reference sequence). With 5 bases removed from V and 2 bases from J, the gap between germline ends came to 13 bases. The chain's CDR3 is CASSEIQGTGNTIYF. The CDR3 bases are TGTGCCAGCAGCGAAATCCAGGGGACTGGAAACACCATATATTTT.

The V gene is TRBV3-1 (or the pseudogene TRBV3-2), the J gene TRBJ1-1; 8 nucleotides match TRBD1. The CDR3 length is 19 residues. The V gene's germline CDR1 is LGHDT and CDR2 YNNKEL (reference sequence). V shed 0 bases and J 1 base; nucleotides not matched to a gene: 13. CDR3 sequence reads: CASSQDVRGQGAPNTEAFF. In nucleotides, the CDR3 is TGTGCCAGCAGCCAAGACGTCAGGGGTCAGGGGGCCCCGAACACTGAAGCTTTCTTT.

This chain uses TRBV6-5 with TRBJ2-1; D remains unclear. CDR3 length: 14 residues. CDR1 is MNHEY, CDR2 SVGAGI, per germline. Trimming left V 0 bases short and J 7 bases short, with 10 bases between. The CDR3: CASSYSPARNEQFF. CDR3 in DNA: TGTGCCAGCAGTTACTCACCAGCGCGAAATGAGCAGTTCTTC.

The chain is built from TRBV11-2 and TRBJ2-5; 7 positions agree with TRBD1. CDR1 SGHAT and CDR2 FQNNGV come from the germline V gene. Trimming removed 5 bases from V and 4 bases from J; junction bases left unmatched: 7. The CDR3 length is 14 residues. DNA for the CDR3: TGTGCCAGCAGCGCTTCGACAGGGTTAGAGACCCAGTACTTC. Protein product: CASSASTGLETQYF.

This clone was seen a single time. The chain has TRBV7-2 and TRBJ1-5; 8 bases are a match to TRBD1. The CDR3 has 14 amino acids. The V segment lost 5 bases and the J segment 5 bases; nucleotides outside the gene matches: 5. Germline loops: CDR1 SGHTA, CDR2 FQGNSA. The CDR3 region is CASSEDRVYQPQHF. In nucleotides, the CDR3 is TGTGCCAGCAGCGAGGACAGGGTCTATCAGCCCCAGCATTTT.

This clone was recorded a few times. The chain carries TRBV14 and TRBJ2-2; unclear D gene. Trimming stripped 4 bases from V and 5 bases from J, with 14 bases between. CDR3 length equals 15 residues. Germline-derived CDR1 and CDR2 are SGHDN and FVKESK. DNA of the CDR3: TGTGCCAGCAGCCGAGCTTTGGAGAGGACCGGGGAGCTGTTTTTT. Protein: CASSRALERTGELFF.

This chain connects TRBV6-5 to TRBJ2-6; the D is unclear. The CDR3 totals 14 residues. Germline CDR1 and CDR2: MNHEY and SVGAGI. Trimming removed 5 bases at V and 0 bases at J, with 5 bases between. CDR3 sequence (DNA): TGTGCCAGCAGTCATAGCTCTGGGGCCAACGTCCTGACTTTC. The encoded protein is CASSHSSGANVLTF.

This clone was counted between two and nine times. The CDR3 DNA follows: TGTGCCAGCAGCCACAGGGGGAAACGTTACGAGCAGTACTTC. This sequence encodes CASSHRGKRYEQYF. V usage is TRBV6-5 and J usage is TRBJ2-7, with 8 bases identical to TRBD1. This CDR3 contains 14 residues. V was pared by 6 bases and J by 4 bases, with 8 bases of the junction left unmatched. Germline V gene data show CDR1 as MNHEY and CDR2 as SVGAGI.

The chain employs TRBV6-5 and TRBJ2-3; 8 bases align to TRBD1. CDR1 is MNHEY, CDR2 SVGAGI, per germline. This CDR3 contains 15 residues. V was pared by 7 bases and J by 3 bases, with 9 bases of the junction left unmatched. CDR3 nucleotides: TGTGCCAGCAATCCCTCAGGGGGCGGGACAGATACGCAGTATTTT. The encoded protein is CASNPSGGGTDTQYF.

At least ten counts were recorded for this clone. The J gene is TRBJ2-7, the V gene TRBV4-1, with a weak D call TRBD1 (5 bases). V lost 2 bases and J lost 1, with 9 bases in between. Looked up from germline, CDR1 is MGHRA and CDR2 is YSYEKL. This CDR3 region has 14 residues. CDR3 sequence reads: CASSQTQASYEQYF. The DNA for the CDR3 is TGCGCCAGCAGCCAAACACAGGCGTCCTACGAGCAGTACTTC.

The rearrangement joins TRBV4-1 to TRBJ1-1; perhaps TRBD1 as D (5 bases). This CDR3 spans 13 amino acids. In germline, CDR1 is MGHRA, CDR2 YSYEKL. V gave up 10 bases and J gave up 0 bases, with 12 bases separating them. The CDR3 bases are TGCGCCACCCAGGGCAGCATGAACACTGAAGCTTTCTTT. This encodes CATQGSMNTEAFF.

This chain connects TRBV5-6 to TRBJ2-7; D possibly corresponds to TRBD2 (5 bases). Germline V gene sequence: CDR1 SGHDT, CDR2 YYEEEE. Trimming shortened V by 0 bases and J by 5 bases, and 12 bases separated the two germline ends. The CDR3 has 14 residues. This CDR3 is CASSLVGRAHEQYF. Written as DNA, the CDR3 is TGTGCCAGCAGCTTGGTCGGGCGGGCCCACGAGCAGTACTTC.

This clone has a handful of counts. This chain links TRBV7-2 with TRBJ1-2, with TRBD1 matching 9 bases. Trimming at V came to 5 bases and at J to 4 bases, leaving 8 bases not matched to a gene. This CDR3 region has 15 residues. CDR1 SGHTA and CDR2 FQGNSA come from the germline V gene. CDR3 DNA sequence: TGTGCCAGCAGCATCTACGGACAGGGGATCTATGGCTACACCTTC. This encodes CASSIYGQGIYGYTF.

This clone was seen only a few times. This chain joins TRBV6-2 or TRBV6-3 and TRBJ1-1; D may be TRBD1 (6 bases). V gave up 2 bases and J gave up 5 bases, with 12 bases separating them. The germline V gene has CDR1 MNHEY and CDR2 SVGEGT. This CDR3 region has 14 residues. CDR3 protein: CASSYRGGRTEAFF. The CDR3 region has the DNA TGTGCCAGCAGTTACCGAGGGGGAAGGACTGAAGCTTTCTTT.

This chain links TRBV18 with TRBJ2-1; D call uncertain. Germline CDR1 and CDR2: KGHSH and LQKENI. Trimming took 3 bases from V and 7 from J, leaving 13 bases between them. The CDR3 is 14 amino acids. The CDR3 reads CASSPEQLKNEQFF. DNA for the CDR3: TGTGCCAGCTCACCCGAACAACTAAAGAATGAGCAGTTCTTC.

The CDR3 bases are TGTGCCAGCAGGACTACAGGGGGTTTAATTTCACCCCTCCACTTT. Its translation is CASRTTGGLISPLHF. This chain connects TRBV27 to TRBJ1-6; TRBD1 matches 8 bases. The germline gives CDR1 MNHEY, CDR2 SMNVEV (reference sequence). This CDR3 contains 15 residues. Trimming took 6 bases from V and 9 from J; bases not matched to a gene: 10.

This chain connects TRBV19 to TRBJ1-6; unclear D gene. The V and J ends lost 4 bases and 13 bases respectively, with 17 bases between them. This CDR3 is built from 14 residues. Germline loops: CDR1 LNHDA, CDR2 SQIVND (reference sequence). The DNA of the CDR3 is TGTGCCAGTAGTACCGACGGTGGTTCGGGGCCCCTCCACTTT. Its translation: CASSTDGGSGPLHF.